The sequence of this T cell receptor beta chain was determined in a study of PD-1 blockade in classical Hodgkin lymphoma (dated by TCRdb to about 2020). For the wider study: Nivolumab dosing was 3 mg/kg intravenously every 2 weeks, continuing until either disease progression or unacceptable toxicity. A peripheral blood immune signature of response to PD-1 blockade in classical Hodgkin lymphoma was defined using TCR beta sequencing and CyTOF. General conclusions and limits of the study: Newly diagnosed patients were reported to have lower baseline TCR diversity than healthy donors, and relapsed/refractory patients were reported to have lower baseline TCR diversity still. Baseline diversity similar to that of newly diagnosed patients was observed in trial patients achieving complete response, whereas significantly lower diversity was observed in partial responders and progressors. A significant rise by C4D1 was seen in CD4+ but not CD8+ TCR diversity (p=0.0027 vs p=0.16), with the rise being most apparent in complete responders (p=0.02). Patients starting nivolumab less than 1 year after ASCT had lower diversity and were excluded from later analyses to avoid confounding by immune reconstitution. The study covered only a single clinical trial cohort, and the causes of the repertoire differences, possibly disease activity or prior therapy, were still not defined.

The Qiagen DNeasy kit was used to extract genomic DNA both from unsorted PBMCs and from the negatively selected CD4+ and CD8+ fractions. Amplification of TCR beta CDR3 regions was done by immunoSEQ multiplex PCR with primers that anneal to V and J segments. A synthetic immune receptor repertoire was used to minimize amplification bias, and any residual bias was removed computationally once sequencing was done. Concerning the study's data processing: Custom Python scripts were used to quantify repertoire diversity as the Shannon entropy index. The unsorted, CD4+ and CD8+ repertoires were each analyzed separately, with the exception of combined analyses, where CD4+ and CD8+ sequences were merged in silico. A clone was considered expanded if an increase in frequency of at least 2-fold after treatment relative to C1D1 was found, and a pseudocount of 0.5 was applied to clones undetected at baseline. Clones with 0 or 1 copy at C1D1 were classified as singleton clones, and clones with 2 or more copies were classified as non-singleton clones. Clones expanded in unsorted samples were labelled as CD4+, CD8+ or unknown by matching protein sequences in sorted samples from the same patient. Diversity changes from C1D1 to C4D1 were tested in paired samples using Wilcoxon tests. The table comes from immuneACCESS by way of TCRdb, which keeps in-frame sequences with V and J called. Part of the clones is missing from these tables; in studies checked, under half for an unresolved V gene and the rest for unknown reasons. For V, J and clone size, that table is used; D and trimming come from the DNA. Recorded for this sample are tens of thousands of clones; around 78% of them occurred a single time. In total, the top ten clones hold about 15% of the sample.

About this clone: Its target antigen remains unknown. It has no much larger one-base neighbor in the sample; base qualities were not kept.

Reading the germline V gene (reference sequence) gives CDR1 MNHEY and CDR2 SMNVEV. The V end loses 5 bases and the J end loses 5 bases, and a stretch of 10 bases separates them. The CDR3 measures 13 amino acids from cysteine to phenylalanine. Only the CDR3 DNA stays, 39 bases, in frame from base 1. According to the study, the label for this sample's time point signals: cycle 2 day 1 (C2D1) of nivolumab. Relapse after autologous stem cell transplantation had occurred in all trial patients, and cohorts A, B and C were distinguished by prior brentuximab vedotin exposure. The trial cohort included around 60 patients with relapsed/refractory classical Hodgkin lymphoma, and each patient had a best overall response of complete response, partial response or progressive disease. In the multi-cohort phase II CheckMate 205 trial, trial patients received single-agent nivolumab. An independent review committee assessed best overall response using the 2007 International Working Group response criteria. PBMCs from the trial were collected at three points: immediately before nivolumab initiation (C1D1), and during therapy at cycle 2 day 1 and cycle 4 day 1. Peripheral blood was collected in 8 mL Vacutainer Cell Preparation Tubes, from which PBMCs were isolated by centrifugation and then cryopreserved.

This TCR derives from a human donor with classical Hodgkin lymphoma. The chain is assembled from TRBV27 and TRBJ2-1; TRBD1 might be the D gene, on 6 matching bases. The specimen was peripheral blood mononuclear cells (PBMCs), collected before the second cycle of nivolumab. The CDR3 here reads CASSPRDNNEQFF. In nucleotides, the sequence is TGTGCCAGCAGTCCACGGGACAACAATGAGCAGTTCTTC.